Detailed here is one T cell receptor beta chain. Its target is not known. Trimming took 5 bases from V and 5 from J; bases not matched to a gene: 11. Germline V gene sequence: CDR1 SEHNR, CDR2 FQNEAQ (reference sequence). The CDR3 totals 16 residues. The sample originates from a study of shared clonotypes between healthy human individuals. General observations from the study: Between a few donors, naive CD4 clonotypes were shared at a level of around 5.1%.

Here immunoSEQ multiplex PCR was the method, and the copy in TCRdb shows in-frame clones only, minus some. The sample carries some 700,000 clones, roughly 87% recorded once. The material sequenced was memory CD8+ T cells from PBMCs. The subset here: CD45RO+ cells pooled with CCR7-negative TemRA cells. This sequence joins TRBV7-9 and TRBJ2-7; TRBD2 matches at 11 bases. This TCR was recovered from a man between 18 and 35 years old in good health. Some clones in this sample may be carry-over from other donors' samples. DNA for the CDR3: TGTGCCAGCAGCCCCTTACCGGGACTAGCGGTAAACGAGCAGTACTTC. It translates to CASSPLPGLAVNEQYF.